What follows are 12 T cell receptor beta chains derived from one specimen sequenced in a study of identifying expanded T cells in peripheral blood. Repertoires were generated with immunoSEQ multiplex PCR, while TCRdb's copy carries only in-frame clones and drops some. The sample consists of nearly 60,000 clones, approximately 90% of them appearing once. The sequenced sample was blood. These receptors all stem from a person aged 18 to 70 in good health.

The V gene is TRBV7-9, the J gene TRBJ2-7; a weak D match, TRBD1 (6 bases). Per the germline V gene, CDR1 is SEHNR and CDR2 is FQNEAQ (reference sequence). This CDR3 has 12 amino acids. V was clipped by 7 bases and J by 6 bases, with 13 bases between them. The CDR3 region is CASNRGTGEQYF. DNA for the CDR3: TGTGCCAGCAATAGGGGGACGGGCGAGCAGTACTTC.

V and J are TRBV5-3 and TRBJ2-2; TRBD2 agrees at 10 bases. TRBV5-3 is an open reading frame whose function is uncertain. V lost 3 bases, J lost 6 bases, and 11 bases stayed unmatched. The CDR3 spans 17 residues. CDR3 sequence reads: CARSSRIAGGPPGELFF. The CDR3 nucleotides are TGTGCCAGAAGCTCCCGTATAGCGGGAGGCCCTCCCGGGGAGCTGTTTTTT.

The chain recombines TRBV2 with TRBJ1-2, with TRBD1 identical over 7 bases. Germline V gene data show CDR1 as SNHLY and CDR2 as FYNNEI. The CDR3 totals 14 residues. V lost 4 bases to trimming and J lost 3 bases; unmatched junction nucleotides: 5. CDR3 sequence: CASSGDSPHYGYTF. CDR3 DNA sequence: TGTGCCAGCAGTGGGGACAGCCCCCACTATGGCTACACCTTC.

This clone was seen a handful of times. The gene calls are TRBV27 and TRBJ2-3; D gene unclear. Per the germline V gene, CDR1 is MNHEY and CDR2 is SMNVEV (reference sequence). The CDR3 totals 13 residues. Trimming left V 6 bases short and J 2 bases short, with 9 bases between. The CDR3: CASSPSPTDTQYF. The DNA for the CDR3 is TGTGCCAGCAGCCCTTCTCCCACAGATACGCAGTATTTT.

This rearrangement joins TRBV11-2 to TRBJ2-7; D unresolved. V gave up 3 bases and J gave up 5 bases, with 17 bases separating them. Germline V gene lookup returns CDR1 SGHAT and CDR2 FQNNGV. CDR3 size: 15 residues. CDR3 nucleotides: TGTGCCAGCAGCTTTCGTCCAGACTTGGGAAACGAGCAGTACTTC. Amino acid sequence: CASSFRPDLGNEQYF. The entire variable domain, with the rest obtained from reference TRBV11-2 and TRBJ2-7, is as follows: EAGVAQSPRYKIIEKRQSVAFWCNPISGHATLYWYQQILGQGPKLLIQFQNNGVVDDSQLPKDRFSAERLKGVDSTLKIQPAKLEDSAVYLCASSFRPDLGNEQYFGPGTRLTVT.

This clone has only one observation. CDR3 amino acids: CASAYRVNQPQHF. CDR3 nucleotides: TGTGCCAGCGCTTACAGGGTGAATCAGCCCCAGCATTTT. The rearrangement uses TRBV28 and TRBJ1-5, with TRBD1 as a possible D gene (6 bases). Germline-derived CDR1 and CDR2 are MDHEN and SYDVKM. CDR3 length: 13 amino acids. V dropped 8 bases and J dropped 4 bases, with 12 bases sitting between them.

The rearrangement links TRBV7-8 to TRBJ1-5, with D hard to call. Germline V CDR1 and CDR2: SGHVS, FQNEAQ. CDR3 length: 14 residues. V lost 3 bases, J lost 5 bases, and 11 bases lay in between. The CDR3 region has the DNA TGTGCCAGCAGCTTGAACATCGGCGATCAGCCCCAGCATTTT. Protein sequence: CASSLNIGDQPQHF.

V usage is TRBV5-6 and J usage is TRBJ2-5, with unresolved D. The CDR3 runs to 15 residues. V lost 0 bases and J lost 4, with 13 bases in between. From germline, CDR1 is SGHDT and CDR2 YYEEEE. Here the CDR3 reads CASSLGATLGETQYF. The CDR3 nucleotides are TGTGCCAGCAGCTTGGGGGCCACGCTGGGAGAGACCCAGTACTTC. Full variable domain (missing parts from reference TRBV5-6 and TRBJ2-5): DAGVTQSPTHLIKTRGQQVTLRCSPKSGHDTVSWYQQALGQGPQFIFQYYEEEERQRGNFPDRFSGHQFPNYSSELNVNALLLGDSALYLCASSLGATLGETQYFGPGTRLLVL.

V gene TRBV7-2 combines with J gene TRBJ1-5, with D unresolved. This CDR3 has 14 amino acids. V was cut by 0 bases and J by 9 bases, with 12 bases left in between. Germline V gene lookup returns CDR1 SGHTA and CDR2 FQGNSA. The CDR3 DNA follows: TGTGCCAGCAGCTTAGCAACGGCGGAGGGGCCCCAGCATTTT. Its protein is CASSLATAEGPQHF. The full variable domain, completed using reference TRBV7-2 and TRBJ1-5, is GAGVSQSPSNKVTEKGKDVELRCDPISGHTALYWYRQSLGQGLEFLIYFQGNSAPDKSGLPSDRFSAERTGGSVSTLTIQRTQQEDSAVYLCASSLATAEGPQHFGDGTRLSIL.

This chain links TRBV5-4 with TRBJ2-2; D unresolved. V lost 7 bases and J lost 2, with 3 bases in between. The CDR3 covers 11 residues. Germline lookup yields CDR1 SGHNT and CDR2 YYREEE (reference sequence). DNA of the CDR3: TGTGCCAGCGGAAACACCGGGGAGCTGTTTTTT. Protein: CASGNTGELFF.

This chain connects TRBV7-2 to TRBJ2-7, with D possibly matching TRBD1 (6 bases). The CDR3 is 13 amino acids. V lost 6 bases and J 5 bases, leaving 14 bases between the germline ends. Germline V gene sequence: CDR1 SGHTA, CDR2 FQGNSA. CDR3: CASRPSGVHEQYF. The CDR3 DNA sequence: TGTGCCAGCAGGCCATCAGGGGTCCACGAGCAGTACTTC.

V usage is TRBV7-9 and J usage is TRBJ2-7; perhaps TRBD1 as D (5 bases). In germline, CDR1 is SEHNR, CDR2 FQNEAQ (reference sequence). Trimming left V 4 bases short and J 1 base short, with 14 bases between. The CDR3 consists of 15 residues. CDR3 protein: CASSSPTDRSYEQYF. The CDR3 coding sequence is TGTGCCAGCAGCTCCCCAACCGACAGATCCTACGAGCAGTACTTC.